This entry concerns a single T cell receptor (beta chain). This may come from a read error, since a much larger clone is one base off. This entry is derived from a study of blood T cells in healthy people across ages. The germline V gene encodes CDR1 SGHTA and CDR2 FQGNSA. CDR3 size: 16 residues. A second roughly 7 to 12 cycle PCR used barcoded and J-beta primers. TCRdb redid the calling of the 5' RACE reads with MiXCR, one entry per CDR3 protein. The table lists hundreds of thousands of distinct CDR3 sequences, approximately 29% of them singletons. The V call is TRBV7-2, the J call TRBJ2-3; TRBD2 matches 15 bases. Sequenced input: blood. This clonotype was obtained from an elderly woman in good health. CDR3 protein: CACSGGLAGGPNTQYF. The CDR3 DNA is TGTGCCTGCAGCGGCGGACTAGCGGGGGGGCCGAATACGCAGTATTTT.